This T cell receptor beta chain was identified during a study of cytomegalovirus exposure and HLA in healthy donors. Study results and limitations: A few V segments could not be told apart, such as TRBV6-2 and TRBV6-3, and were left out. A later analysis linked some 17,000 TCR beta sequences to HLA alleles at 0.05 false discovery rate. According to reports, the classifier identified cytomegalovirus status with high specificity and sensitivity.

The CDR3 consists of 15 residues. The germline CDR1 and CDR2 sequences are ENHRY and SYGVKD. Trimming at V came to 3 bases and at J to 10 bases, leaving 12 bases not matched to a gene. Primers included in the PCR were 60 Vbeta and 13 Jbeta primers. Using immunoSEQ multiplex PCR, the repertoire was profiled, and TCRdb retains in-frame clones only, with some absent. The repertoire has fewer than 200,000 clones, over 75% of them found once; the top ten carry 1.5% to 2%. Details on this clone: Its specificity is unknown.

V usage is TRBV10-3 and J usage is TRBJ2-1, with 7 bases identical to TRBD2. Material for sequencing was PBMCs. The TCR originated in a human donor in good health. CDR3 in amino acids: CAISDVGSGVAEQFF. In nucleotides, the CDR3 is TGTGCCATCAGTGACGTGGGAAGCGGGGTAGCCGAGCAGTTCTTC.